The clone carrying this TCR beta chain has just a few counts. The antigen is not known. These data are taken from a study of early T cells in non-severe SARS-CoV-2 infection. At the level of the study: The study sequenced bulk RNA from unsorted whole blood, with chains unpaired. General observations from the study: VDJdb-based annotation leaned toward anti-spike CD8 responses and missed private and CD4 specificities.

Unique molecular identifier tags were affixed to discrete cDNA molecules. Via MiXCR, TCRdb re-called the 5' RACE reads, giving one row per CDR3 protein. This sample yields 85,000 to 100,000 distinct CDR3 sequences, of which 16% are seen a single time; 1.3% belongs to the top ten. The CDR3 runs to 18 residues. Per germline, CDR1 SGHAT and CDR2 FQNNGV. V lost 5 bases to trimming and J lost 0 bases; unmatched junction nucleotides: 13. The sequencing input was whole blood. This chain connects TRBV11-2 to TRBJ2-4; TRBD1 matches at 7 bases. The TCR originated in an adult who was a healthcare worker with PCR-confirmed SARS-CoV-2 infection or an uninfected control (not recorded which). In DNA form, the CDR3 reads TGTGCCAGCAGCCGCCTGTCCGGGACAGATTTAGCCAAAAACATTCAGTACTTC. It specifies CASSRLSGTDLAKNIQYF.